The 26 T cell receptor beta chains reported below all come from one sample, sequenced in a study of blood T cell repertoires in COVID-19. The method was immunoSEQ multiplex PCR; TCRdb's version includes in-frame clones alone and lacks a portion of them. This sample has roughly 200,000 clones, with 83% found just once. The sample was peripheral blood. Receptor source: a man in his forties with active or convalescent COVID-19.

This chain connects TRBV18 to TRBJ2-7, with 7 bases lining up with TRBD1. V trimming: 1 base; J trimming: 6 bases; junction bases outside the gene matches: 12. CDR1 and CDR2 (germline): KGHSH, LQKENI. The CDR3 has 16 residues. CDR3 sequence: CASSPLTGRGTGEQYF. The DNA for the CDR3 is TGTGCCAGCTCACCACTCACCGGCAGGGGGACGGGCGAGCAGTACTTC.

This clone was detected only a few times. The J gene is TRBJ1-2, the V gene TRBV2, with D unclear. The CDR3 extends over 14 amino acids. V dropped 2 bases and J dropped 0 bases, with 7 bases sitting between them. Germline loops: CDR1 SNHLY, CDR2 FYNNEI. CDR3 coding DNA: TGTGCCAGCAGTGAATCTCAGTCTAACTATGGCTACACCTTC. Translated: CASSESQSNYGYTF.

In this sample, this clone turned up a few times. This chain uses TRBV30 with TRBJ2-7; 8 nucleotides align to TRBD2. Germline CDR1 GTSNPN, CDR2 SVGIG (reference sequence). CDR3 length equals 13 residues. Trimming at V came to 3 bases and at J to 7 bases, leaving 8 bases not matched to a gene. The chain's CDR3 is CAWSIAGWGEQYF. CDR3 nucleotide sequence: TGTGCCTGGAGCATAGCGGGATGGGGTGAGCAGTACTTC.

This clone was found a few times. V is TRBV7-9 and J is TRBJ1-5; D call uncertain. This CDR3 has 15 amino acids. Trimming shortened V by 5 bases and J by 6 bases, and 17 bases separated the two germline ends. Germline V gene lookup returns CDR1 SEHNR and CDR2 FQNEAQ (reference sequence). CDR3 sequence reads: CASSRGGSGSQPQHF. CDR3 nucleotides: TGTGCCAGCAGCCGAGGTGGAAGTGGTAGTCAGCCCCAGCATTTT.

This clone occurred once. The rearrangement joins TRBV28 to TRBJ2-3; D is uncertain. The ends were cut back, 2 bases at V and 0 bases at J, with 6 bases in the middle. The CDR3 is 14 amino acids. Germline-derived CDR1 and CDR2 are MDHEN and SYDVKM. In DNA form, the CDR3 reads TGTGCCAGCAGTTTACGTCCTAGCACAGATACGCAGTATTTT. Its translation is CASSLRPSTDTQYF.

This rearrangement joins TRBV6-2 or TRBV6-3 to TRBJ2-3, with 7 bases aligning to TRBD1. The germline V gene has CDR1 MNHEY and CDR2 SVGEGT. This CDR3 contains 14 residues. Losses at the gene ends were 5 bases for V and 11 bases for J; bases not matched to a gene: 13. The CDR3 spells CASSKNTQGTRQYF. CDR3 sequence (DNA): TGTGCCAGCAGTAAAAATACACAGGGGACGAGGCAGTATTTT.

The rearrangement links TRBV7-3 to TRBJ1-2; tentatively, D is TRBD1 (5 bases). The V and J ends lost 5 bases and 4 bases respectively, with 17 bases between them. The CDR3 has 15 residues. In germline, CDR1 is SGHTA, CDR2 FQGTGA. CDR3: CASSHPPGLGYGYTF. CDR3 DNA: TGTGCCAGCAGCCACCCCCCGGGACTCGGCTATGGCTACACCTTC.

The chain links TRBV24-1 to TRBJ2-5, with 8 bases aligning to TRBD1. Germline lookup yields CDR1 KGHDR and CDR2 SFDVKD. The junction had 18 bases not matched to a gene; V was cut back by 5 bases and J by 5 bases. The CDR3 sequence is 18 residues long. Here the CDR3 reads CATSALHGTGDLPETQYF. CDR3 sequence (DNA): TGTGCCACCAGTGCCCTCCACGGGACAGGCGACCTTCCCGAGACCCAGTACTTC.

This rearrangement joins TRBV29-1 to TRBJ1-1, with D possibly TRBD1 on 5 matching bases. Germline assignment: CDR1 SQVTM and CDR2 ANQGSEA. CDR3 size: 12 residues. Trimming left V 7 bases short and J 5 bases short, with 14 bases between. As DNA, the CDR3 is TGCAGCGGGGGCCAGGTGGAAACTGAAGCTTTCTTT. Translating gives CSGGQVETEAFF.

This clone came up many times. The CDR3 DNA reads as TGTGCCAGCAGCCCCCTAGCGGGGCGCACCGGGGAGCTGTTTTTT. Its translation is CASSPLAGRTGELFF. J is TRBJ2-2 and V is TRBV7-2; 9 bases are shared with TRBD2. Germline CDR1 and CDR2: SGHTA and FQGNSA. V dropped 5 bases and J dropped 4; count of bases not matched to a gene: 5. This CDR3 has 15 residues.

The chain employs TRBV6-5 and TRBJ1-2; TRBD1 agrees at 11 bases. The junction had 7 bases not matched to a gene; V was cut back by 6 bases and J by 7 bases. The CDR3 sequence is 14 residues long. The V gene's germline CDR1 is MNHEY and CDR2 SVGAGI. CDR3 loop: CASSLPGQGGGYTF. CDR3 coding DNA: TGTGCCAGCAGCCTACCGGGACAGGGGGGTGGCTACACCTTC.

The chain combines TRBV4-2 with TRBJ2-5, with 9 bases identical to TRBD2. V dropped 4 bases and J dropped 1; count of bases not matched to a gene: 10. Germline CDR1 and CDR2: LGHNA and YNFKEQ. CDR3 length: 17 amino acids. The CDR3 DNA follows: TGTGCCAGCAGCCCGCCGAGAGCGGGAGGTCGCCAAGAGACCCAGTACTTC. Protein product: CASSPPRAGGRQETQYF.

For the CDR3, the DNA is TGTGCCGCCCAGGGGGCTGAAGCTTTCTTT. This encodes CAAQGAEAFF. The chain employs TRBV6-5 and TRBJ1-1; 7 bases are shared with TRBD1. The CDR3 loop spans 10 amino acids. V lost 11 bases to trimming and J lost 6 bases; unmatched junction nucleotides: 3. Germline CDR1 MNHEY, CDR2 SVGAGI.

The rearrangement joins TRBV4-2 to TRBJ1-1, with TRBD1 matching 9 bases. This CDR3 is 16 amino acids long. V was clipped by 4 bases and J by 1 base; unmatched bases: 7. Germline V gene sequence: CDR1 LGHNA, CDR2 YNFKEQ. CDR3 sequence (DNA): TGTGCCAGCAGCCTGGGGGGGACAGGGTGGAACACTGAAGCTTTCTTT. This gives the protein CASSLGGTGWNTEAFF.

The chain couples TRBV6-5 to TRBJ2-7; no clear D gene. CDR1 MNHEY and CDR2 SVGAGI come from the germline V gene. This CDR3 is built from 14 residues. V dropped 7 bases and J dropped 2 bases, with 15 bases sitting between them. CDR3 region: CASTSTMAPYEQYF. Written as DNA, the CDR3 is TGTGCCAGCACGTCAACTATGGCCCCCTACGAGCAGTACTTC.

This clone came up once. This rearrangement joins TRBV6-5 to TRBJ1-1, with 7 bases aligning to TRBD1. The CDR3 sequence is 14 residues long. Germline V gene lookup returns CDR1 MNHEY and CDR2 SVGAGI. V gave up 8 bases and J gave up 1 base; unmatched junction bases: 7. The CDR3 DNA is TGTGCCAGCGGCGGATGGACAGGGAACACTGAAGCTTTCTTT. Encoded protein: CASGGWTGNTEAFF.

The V call is TRBV11-3, the J call TRBJ2-7; D is ambiguous. V gave up 3 bases and J gave up 0 bases, with 12 bases separating them. Germline lookup yields CDR1 SGHNT and CDR2 YENEEA. This CDR3 spans 15 amino acids. Here the CDR3 reads CASSFDPQNSYEQYF. The CDR3, as DNA: TGTGCCAGCAGCTTTGATCCGCAGAACTCCTACGAGCAGTACTTC. The full variable domain, with the rest looked up from reference TRBV11-3 and TRBJ2-7, is EAGVVQSPRYKIIEKKQPVAFWCNPISGHNTLYWYLQNLGQGPELLIRYENEEAVDDSQLPKDRFSAERLKGVDSTLKIQPAELGDSAVYLCASSFDPQNSYEQYFGPGTRLTVT.

The chain uses TRBV12-5 and TRBJ1-4, with D unresolved. This CDR3 has 16 residues. V shed 1 base and J shed 2 bases, with 11 bases lying between them. In germline, CDR1 is LGHNT, CDR2 FRNRAP. The CDR3 bases are TGTGCTAGTGGTTTGGGCACCAGGTCGACTAATGAAAAACTGTTTTTT. This sequence encodes CASGLGTRSTNEKLFF.

Remarks on this clone: A read error may account for a junction end that differs from germline. The chain joins TRBV29-1 to TRBJ1-2, with D hard to call. CDR3 length equals 8 residues. CDR1 is SQVTM, CDR2 ANQGSEA, per germline. The CDR3 reads CSDDTKYF. CDR3 DNA: TGCAGCGATGACACTAAATACTTC.

About this clone: A read error may produce the germline difference seen at one junction end. V is TRBV24-1 and J is TRBJ1-5; a weak D match, TRBD1 (6 bases). The CDR3 runs to 13 residues. Germline V lookup: CDR1 KGHDR, CDR2 SFDVKD. The CDR3 DNA is TGTGCCAGCGAGGGGGAGGGGGGTCAGGCCCAGCATTTT. Residues: CASEGEGGQAQHF.

The chain has TRBV5-6 and TRBJ2-7; 7 bases are shared with TRBD1. CDR1 SGHDT and CDR2 YYEEEE come from the germline V gene. Trimming at V came to 4 bases and at J to 0 bases, leaving 10 bases not matched to a gene. This CDR3 has 16 amino acids. In DNA, the CDR3 is TGTGCCAGCAGCCCGCCCGAGGGGGCCAGCTCCTACGAGCAGTACTTC. It is translated as CASSPPEGASSYEQYF.

The chain uses TRBV29-1 and TRBJ1-2, with D possibly matching TRBD1 (6 bases). Deletions cut 4 bases from V and 6 bases from J, with 21 bases between. Germline-derived CDR1 and CDR2 are SQVTM and ANQGSEA. The CDR3 loop spans 15 amino acids. The CDR3 DNA is TGCAGCGTTGGATTGGGGAGTCAGGGGATGGATGGCTACACCTTC. Translating it yields CSVGLGSQGMDGYTF.

This rearrangement joins TRBV28 to TRBJ2-2; TRBD2 agrees at 10 bases. CDR1 and CDR2 from the germline V gene are MDHEN and SYDVKM. The CDR3 consists of 16 residues. Unmatched junction bases numbered 10, after V lost 2 bases and J lost 10 bases. The CDR3 reads CASSLDRAGGREELFF. For the CDR3, the DNA is TGTGCCAGCAGTTTAGATCGAGCGGGGGGGCGAGAGGAGCTGTTTTTT.

The genes are TRBV6-1 and TRBJ1-2; the D gene is possibly TRBD1 (5 bases). Trimming shortened V by 3 bases and J by 4 bases, and 6 bases separated the two germline ends. The CDR3 is made up of 12 amino acids. The V gene's germline CDR1 is MNHNS and CDR2 SASEGT. The CDR3 sequence: CASSEGLYGYTF. For the CDR3, the DNA is TGTGCCAGCAGTGAGGGACTCTATGGCTACACCTTC.

This chain joins TRBV7-2 and TRBJ1-2, with D maybe TRBD1 (6 bases). The CDR3 covers 15 residues. CDR1 and CDR2 from the germline V gene are SGHTA and FQGNSA. V lost 5 bases and J lost 3, with 16 bases in between. In DNA form, the CDR3 reads TGTGCCAGCAGCCATTACAGGGTAGAAGACTATGGCTACACCTTC. Translated, it gives CASSHYRVEDYGYTF.

V and J are TRBV7-3 and TRBJ1-1; the D is unclear. From germline, CDR1 is SGHTA and CDR2 FQGTGA. This CDR3 is 15 amino acids long. Trimming pared 5 bases from V and 0 bases from J, leaving 13 bases between. Here the CDR3 DNA reads TGTGCCAGCAGCACACCGACTGTACTGAACACTGAAGCTTTCTTT. Translation gives CASSTPTVLNTEAFF.